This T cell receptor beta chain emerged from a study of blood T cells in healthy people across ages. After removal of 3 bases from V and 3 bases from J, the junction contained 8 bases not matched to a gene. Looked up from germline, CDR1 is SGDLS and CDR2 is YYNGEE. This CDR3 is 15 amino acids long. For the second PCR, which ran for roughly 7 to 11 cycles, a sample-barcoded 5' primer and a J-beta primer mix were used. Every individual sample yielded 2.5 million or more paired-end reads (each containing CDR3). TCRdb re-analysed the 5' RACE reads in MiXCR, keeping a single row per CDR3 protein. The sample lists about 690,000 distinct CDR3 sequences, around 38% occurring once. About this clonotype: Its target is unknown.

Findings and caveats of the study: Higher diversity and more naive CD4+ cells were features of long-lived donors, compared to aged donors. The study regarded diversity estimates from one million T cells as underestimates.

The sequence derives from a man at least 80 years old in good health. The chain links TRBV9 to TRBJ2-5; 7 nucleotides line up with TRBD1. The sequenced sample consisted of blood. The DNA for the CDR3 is TGTGCCAGCAGCGGACAGGGAGTGGGCAAAGAGACCCAGTACTTC. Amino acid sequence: CASSGQGVGKETQYF.